The 28 T cell receptor beta chains in this list originate from one sample, sequenced in a study of T cells after yellow fever vaccination. TCRdb re-called the 5' RACE reads through MiXCR, storing one row per CDR3 protein. There are about 210,000 distinct CDR3 sequences in the sample; approximately 3.3% occur only once, and around 3% lies in the top ten. This sample comprised CD4+ T cells sorted from PBMCs, obtained 10 days after the yellow fever booster vaccination. Receptors originate from a young man who received the YFV17D yellow fever vaccine.

This clonotype was found a few times. V and J are TRBV5-4 and TRBJ1-3; D gene uncertain. Between the trimmed V and J ends, which lost 2 bases and 4 bases, there was a span of 13 bases. Germline V gene sequence: CDR1 SGHNT, CDR2 YYREEE (reference sequence). The CDR3 consists of 15 residues. The CDR3 is CASSLPAGMGNTIYF. CDR3 DNA: TGTGCCAGCAGCTTACCGGCAGGAATGGGAAACACCATATATTTT.

In this sample, this clonotype turned up many times. The V and J genes are TRBV7-9 and TRBJ1-5; no reliable D call. The V end was cut by 1 base, the J end by 7 bases, with 5 bases between. Germline V gene lookup returns CDR1 SEHNR and CDR2 FQNEAQ (reference sequence). The CDR3 has 12 residues. The CDR3 sequence is CASSLEKQPQHF. Written as DNA, the CDR3 is TGTGCCAGCAGCTTAGAGAAGCAGCCCCAGCATTTT.

This clonotype was detected ten times or more. V and J are TRBV7-7 and TRBJ2-1, with 11 nucleotides matching TRBD2. With 0 bases clipped from V and 0 bases from J, the junction kept 10 bases outside the gene matches. CDR1 and CDR2 (germline): SSHAT, FNYEAQ (reference sequence). The CDR3 runs to 20 residues. The CDR3 spells CASSLAPGLAGGLSYNEQFF. CDR3 coding DNA: TGTGCCAGCAGCTTAGCGCCGGGGCTAGCGGGGGGCCTCTCCTACAATGAGCAGTTCTTC.

This clonotype was seen more than once but under ten times. J is TRBJ2-3 and V is TRBV7-9; TRBD1 matches 7 bases. The germline gives CDR1 SEHNR, CDR2 FQNEAQ (reference sequence). Germline trimming cut 3 bases from V and 4 bases from J; bases unmatched to any gene: 7. This CDR3 contains 15 residues. CDR3: CASSFTGTVADTQYF. In nucleotides, the CDR3 is TGTGCCAGCAGCTTCACCGGGACAGTTGCAGATACGCAGTATTTT.

The chain combines TRBV11-1 with TRBJ2-7; TRBD2 matches 7 bases. The V segment lost 5 bases and the J segment 4 bases; nucleotides outside the gene matches: 8. This CDR3 spans 14 amino acids. The germline V gene has CDR1 SGHAT and CDR2 FQDESV (reference sequence). CDR3 protein: CASSHPGLPYEQYF. CDR3 nucleotides: TGTGCCAGCAGCCATCCGGGACTACCGTACGAGCAGTACTTC.

At least ten counts were recorded for this clonotype. The genes are TRBV6-2 or TRBV6-3 and TRBJ1-1; a weak D match, TRBD1 (6 bases). V shed 4 bases and J shed 4 bases, with 10 bases lying between them. The V gene's germline CDR1 is MNHEY and CDR2 SVGEGT. The CDR3 contains 13 residues. Here the CDR3 reads CASSSPGATEAFF. DNA for the CDR3: TGTGCCAGCAGTTCACCGGGGGCCACTGAAGCTTTCTTT.

This clonotype was detected many times. The gene calls are TRBV5-1 and TRBJ1-1; TRBD1 might be the D (5 bases). This CDR3 has 13 residues. Per germline, CDR1 SGHRS and CDR2 YFSETQ. Trimming cost V 2 bases and J 6 bases, with 11 bases left between them. In DNA, the CDR3 is TGCGCCAGCAGCTTCCAGGGCAGGGCTGAAGCTTTCTTT. It is translated as CASSFQGRAEAFF.

The chain uses TRBV6-2 or TRBV6-3 and TRBJ2-6, with D perhaps TRBD1 or TRBD2 (5 bases each). The CDR3 loop spans 15 amino acids. Per germline, CDR1 MNHEY and CDR2 SVGEGT. Trimming removed 5 bases at V and 5 bases at J, with 13 bases between. In DNA, the CDR3 is TGTGCCAGCAGTAGGGACGCCCCCTGGGCCAACGTCCTGACTTTC. Encoded protein: CASSRDAPWANVLTF.

This clonotype has only a few counts. The chain couples TRBV7-2 to TRBJ1-1; 10 bases match TRBD1. Germline V lookup: CDR1 SGHTA, CDR2 FQGNSA. Trimming removed 2 bases from V and 6 bases from J; junction bases left unmatched: 3. This CDR3 region has 14 residues. CDR3 region: CASSLRDRGPEAFF. The CDR3 nucleotides read TGTGCCAGCAGCTTACGGGACAGGGGTCCTGAAGCTTTCTTT.

The chain employs TRBV10-2 and TRBJ2-7; 8 bases match TRBD1. The germline gives CDR1 WSHSY, CDR2 SAAADI. The CDR3 has 13 residues. V was pared by 6 bases and J by 5 bases, with 6 bases of the junction left unmatched. CDR3 nucleotide sequence: TGCGCCAGCAGCCGACAGGGGTCGAACGAGCAGTACGTC. Translating it yields CASSRQGSNEQYV.

This clonotype was observed at least ten times. The J gene is TRBJ1-1, the V gene TRBV5-1, with a possible D match to TRBD1 (5 bases). Trimming stripped 5 bases from V and 4 bases from J, with 15 bases between. Germline CDR1 SGHRS, CDR2 YFSETQ. CDR3 length equals 14 residues. The CDR3 spells CASSYGTSSTEAFF. The CDR3 bases are TGCGCCAGCAGTTACGGGACCAGCTCCACTGAAGCTTTCTTT. Full variable domain (remainder filled in from reference TRBV5-1 and TRBJ1-1): KAGVTQTPRYLIKTRGQQVTLSCSPISGHRSVSWYQQTPGQGLQFLFEYFSETQRNKGNFPGRFSGRQFSNSRSEMNVSTLELGDSALYLCASSYGTSSTEAFFGQGTRLTVV.

Only a few counts were recorded for this clonotype. The chain is built from TRBV10-3 and TRBJ2-7; TRBD1 matches 11 bases. The CDR3 length is 15 residues. The junction had 11 bases not matched to a gene; V was cut back by 10 bases and J by 3 bases. Germline values: CDR1 ENHRY, CDR2 SYGVKD. The CDR3 bases are TGTGCCACTAACACACCAGGGACAGGGGGCTACGAGCAGTACTTC. This codes for CATNTPGTGGYEQYF.

This clonotype was observed many times. The chain uses TRBV5-1 and TRBJ2-1; D uncertain. V was trimmed by 0 bases and J by 5 bases, leaving 6 bases between them. Germline CDR1 SGHRS, CDR2 YFSETQ. CDR3 length: 13 residues. Written as DNA, the CDR3 is TGCGCCAGCAGCTTGGAACTTCACAATGAGCAGTTCTTC. It yields the protein CASSLELHNEQFF.

The V gene is TRBV28, the J gene TRBJ2-1; perhaps TRBD1 as D (6 bases). Germline-derived CDR1 and CDR2 are MDHEN and SYDVKM. Trimming pared 3 bases from V and 14 bases from J, leaving 29 bases between. The CDR3 has 17 amino acids. Here the CDR3 reads CASSFRLKGHGWVGKFF. CDR3 in DNA: TGTGCCAGCAGTTTTAGGTTGAAGGGACACGGCTGGGTTGGGAAGTTCTTC.

V usage is TRBV2 and J usage is TRBJ1-2; D unresolved. The CDR3 runs 18 residues. Trimming shortened V by 5 bases and J by 5 bases, and 27 bases separated the two germline ends. Germline loops: CDR1 SNHLY, CDR2 FYNNEI. The CDR3 DNA reads TGTGCCAGCAGTCCTCTCGATAGGATTGGGTCTTCTTCGTATGGCTACACCTTC. Protein product: CASSPLDRIGSSSYGYTF.

This clonotype showed up many times. The chain uses TRBV5-5 and TRBJ2-3, with D unresolved. The CDR3 consists of 14 residues. Between the trimmed V and J ends, which lost 2 bases and 2 bases, there was a span of 9 bases. Germline-derived CDR1 and CDR2 are SGHKS and YYEKEE (reference sequence). The DNA for the CDR3 is TGTGCCAGCAGCTTTCCACAGTACACAGATACGCAGTATTTT. Translating it yields CASSFPQYTDTQYF.

This clonotype was detected ten times or more. This chain links TRBV27 with TRBJ1-1; D is ambiguous. The CDR3 is 13 residues long. The germline CDR1 and CDR2 sequences are MNHEY and SMNVEV (reference sequence). Between the trimmed V and J ends, which lost 3 bases and 2 bases, there was a span of 7 bases. CDR3 coding DNA: TGTGCCAGCAGTTTTGTAGGTAACACTGAAGCTTTCTTT. Its protein product is CASSFVGNTEAFF.

This clonotype was seen ten or more times. The chain has TRBV12-3 or TRBV12-4 and TRBJ1-6; D unclear. This CDR3 region has 12 residues. V lost 5 bases and J 4 bases, leaving 3 bases between the germline ends. In nucleotides, the CDR3 is TGTGCCAGCAGTGTGTATAATTCACCCCTCCACTTT. It translates to CASSVYNSPLHF.

At least ten counts were recorded for this clonotype. The chain couples TRBV6-2 or TRBV6-3 to TRBJ2-1, with 7 bases that match TRBD1. With V trimmed by 4 bases and J by 5 bases, 11 bases remained unmatched. This CDR3 spans 16 amino acids. Per germline, CDR1 MNHEY and CDR2 SVGEGT. The CDR3 DNA sequence: TGTGCCAGCAGTTCTTTCTCGAGGGGGCGAAACAATGAGCAGTTCTTC. The encoded protein is CASSSFSRGRNNEQFF.

This sequence joins TRBV5-1 and TRBJ2-1, with 11 positions matching TRBD1. The length of the CDR3 is 14 residues. The ends lost 4 bases at V and 9 bases at J; junction bases unmatched: 6. Germline V gene lookup returns CDR1 SGHRS and CDR2 YFSETQ. The CDR3: CASSPDRGLFEQFF. The CDR3 region has the DNA TGCGCCAGCAGCCCGGACAGGGGGCTTTTTGAGCAGTTCTTC.

V is TRBV19 and J is TRBJ1-1; 9 bases match TRBD1. CDR1 and CDR2 (germline): LNHDA, SQIVND (reference sequence). This CDR3 region has 14 residues. V dropped 7 bases and J dropped 7; count of bases not matched to a gene: 10. This CDR3 reads CASNSYTGGNEAFF. The CDR3 bases are TGTGCCAGTAACTCGTATACAGGGGGCAATGAAGCTTTCTTT.

This clonotype was picked up many times. This chain uses TRBV7-3 with TRBJ2-5; no definite D call. V was shortened by 0 bases and J by 1 base, with 9 bases between the two germline ends. Germline lookup yields CDR1 SGHTA and CDR2 FQGTGA. The CDR3 runs to 15 residues. The CDR3: CASSLTRLGQETQYF. Written as DNA, the CDR3 is TGTGCCAGCAGCTTAACTCGTCTGGGCCAAGAGACCCAGTACTTC.

This clonotype was seen many times. The rearrangement uses TRBV5-5 and TRBJ2-5, with D tentatively TRBD1 (5 bases). Trimming removed 0 bases at V and 4 bases at J, with 16 bases between. Germline V lookup: CDR1 SGHKS, CDR2 YYEKEE (reference sequence). The CDR3 has 16 residues. CDR3 in amino acids: CASSLGRSNQGETQYF. CDR3 in DNA: TGTGCCAGCAGCTTGGGTCGTTCAAATCAGGGAGAGACCCAGTACTTC.

This clonotype came up many times. The V and J genes are TRBV7-2 and TRBJ2-3, with 10 bases matching TRBD2. The germline CDR1 and CDR2 sequences are SGHTA and FQGNSA. V was pared by 6 bases and J by 3 bases, with 3 bases of the junction left unmatched. This CDR3 comprises 14 residues. CDR3 loop: CASSTSGVTDTQYF. CDR3 coding DNA: TGTGCCAGCAGTACTAGCGGGGTTACAGATACGCAGTATTTT.

The chain couples TRBV6-6 to TRBJ2-3; no clear D. Deletions cut 6 bases from V and 7 bases from J, with 20 bases between. The CDR3 covers 15 residues. The germline gives CDR1 MNHNY, CDR2 SVGAGI (reference sequence). Written as DNA, the CDR3 is TGTGCCAGCAGAGTAACAACACTCAGCTATAATACGCAGTATTTT. Protein sequence: CASRVTTLSYNTQYF.

This clonotype was counted between two and nine times. The chain carries TRBV12-3 or TRBV12-4 and TRBJ1-6, with 10 bases that match TRBD1. V lost 2 bases to trimming and J lost 8 bases; unmatched junction nucleotides: 6. The CDR3 is made up of 16 amino acids. The CDR3, as DNA: TGTGCCAGCAGTTTATTCGGCGGGACAGGGGATTCACCCCTCCACTTT. Its translation is CASSLFGGTGDSPLHF.

The chain joins TRBV7-8 to TRBJ2-1; 8 bases agree with TRBD1. The germline gives CDR1 SGHVS, CDR2 FQNEAQ. The CDR3 has 16 residues. J was trimmed by 4 bases and V by 3 bases; bases with no gene match: 8. CDR3: CASSLGDRGYYNEQFF. CDR3 sequence (DNA): TGTGCCAGCAGCTTGGGAGACAGGGGATATTACAATGAGCAGTTCTTC.

This clonotype was recorded at least ten times. This chain links TRBV5-4 with TRBJ2-2; 16 bases align to TRBD2. The junction had 5 bases not matched to a gene; V was cut back by 3 bases and J by 6 bases. Germline values: CDR1 SGHNT, CDR2 YYREEE (reference sequence). This CDR3 is 17 amino acids long. The DNA of the CDR3 is TGTGCCAGCAGCTACGGGACTAGCGGGGGGGCAGCCGGGGAGCTGTTTTTT. Its translation is CASSYGTSGGAAGELFF.